These 15 T cell receptor beta chains were sequenced from one sample in a study of post-analysis software for immune sequencing data. Study-level points and caveats: TRBV5-6, TRBV5-1 and TRBV20-1 were among four to six TRBV segments more frequent in patients than controls.

Antigen specificity for these receptors is unknown. The TCR beta cDNA libraries contained unique molecular identifiers. TCRdb re-derived calls from the PCR reads in MiXCR, one entry per CDR3 protein. The data contain about 770,000 distinct CDR3 sequences, just over 45% of them seen just once; the ten biggest clones take up around 4.7%. The specimen was blood. These receptors came from a girl aged 10-17 years with multiple sclerosis.

This sequence joins TRBV7-3 and TRBJ2-7; 7 bases match TRBD1. This CDR3 has 15 residues. V dropped 2 bases and J dropped 3; count of bases not matched to a gene: 7. Germline loops: CDR1 SGHTA, CDR2 FQGTGA. This CDR3 reads CASSLGAGTVYEQYF. The CDR3 nucleotides are TGTGCCAGCAGCTTAGGGGCCGGGACAGTCTACGAGCAGTACTTC.

This chain uses TRBV29-1 with TRBJ2-7, with 10 bases identical to TRBD1. The CDR3 runs 15 residues. Looked up from germline, CDR1 is SQVTM and CDR2 is ANQGSEA. V lost 4 bases to trimming and J lost 3 bases; unmatched junction nucleotides: 9. CDR3 in DNA: TGCAGCGTTGTGGGGGTGACAGGGGGCTACTACGAGCAGTACTTC. Its protein product is CSVVGVTGGYYEQYF.

This clonotype turned up a few times. V usage is TRBV5-1 and J usage is TRBJ2-5, with D possibly matching TRBD2 (6 bases). Trimming shortened V by 0 bases and J by 2 bases, and 26 bases separated the two germline ends. The CDR3 totals 20 residues. Per the germline V gene, CDR1 is SGHRS and CDR2 is YFSETQ. In DNA form, the CDR3 reads TGCGCCAGCAGCTTGGGGCCCGGGACTCTGGGAAACGGTTTACAAGAGACCCAGTACTTC. Protein product: CASSLGPGTLGNGLQETQYF.

This sequence joins TRBV4-1 and TRBJ2-3, with D maybe TRBD2 (5 bases). This CDR3 is 13 amino acids long. Deletions cut 10 bases from V and 2 bases from J, with 13 bases between. The germline gives CDR1 MGHRA, CDR2 YSYEKL. The chain's CDR3 is CATLDGNTDTQYF. The DNA of the CDR3 is TGCGCCACCCTGGACGGGAACACAGATACGCAGTATTTT.

The table lists this clonotype with a few counts. This rearrangement joins TRBV6-6 to TRBJ1-4; D not resolved. V was cut by 2 bases and J by 5 bases, with 6 bases left in between. There are 13 residues in the CDR3. Germline lookup yields CDR1 MNHNY and CDR2 SVGAGI (reference sequence). The CDR3 reads CASSYPSNEKLFF. The CDR3 region has the DNA TGTGCCAGCAGTTACCCCTCGAATGAAAAACTGTTTTTT.

V usage is TRBV9 and J usage is TRBJ2-7; TRBD1 matches at 8 bases. Trimming at V came to 0 bases and at J to 7 bases, leaving 6 bases not matched to a gene. CDR1 is SGDLS, CDR2 YYNGEE, per germline. This CDR3 is built from 14 residues. The CDR3 DNA is TGTGCCAGCAGCGTAGGGACAGGGTATCGAGAGCAGTACTTC. It specifies CASSVGTGYREQYF.

This clonotype was seen a few times. The DNA of the CDR3 is TGTGCCAGCAGCCAAGGACAGGGTCTGTACTTC. This translates into CASSQGQGLYF. The chain couples TRBV6-2 or TRBV6-3 to TRBJ2-4; 8 nucleotides align to TRBD1. Trimming at V came to 6 bases and at J to 15 bases, leaving 7 bases not matched to a gene. CDR1 is MNHEY and CDR2 is SVGEGT in the germline V gene. This CDR3 has 11 residues.

CDR3 region: CASSPTQGHEQYF. As DNA, the CDR3 is TGTGCCAGCAGTCCCACTCAGGGGCACGAGCAGTACTTC. The chain combines TRBV12-3 or TRBV12-4 with TRBJ2-4; possible D gene TRBD1, 6 bases. TRBJ2-7 explains the end of the DNA better; the J call may be wrong. CDR3 length equals 13 residues.

V usage is TRBV28 and J usage is TRBJ2-1; D unclear. The V and J ends lost 3 bases and 6 bases respectively, with 9 bases between them. CDR3 length: 13 amino acids. Germline V gene sequence: CDR1 MDHEN, CDR2 SYDVKM. Here the CDR3 reads CASSFRPRNEQFF. For the CDR3, the DNA is TGTGCCAGCAGTTTCCGTCCCCGCAATGAGCAGTTCTTC. Supplemented by reference TRBV28 and TRBJ2-1, the full variable domain reads DVKVTQSSRYLVKRTGEKVFLECVQDMDHENMFWYRQDPGLGLRLIYFSYDVKMKEKGDIPEGYSVSREKKERFSLILESASTNQTSMYLCASSFRPRNEQFFGPGTRLTVL.

The V call is TRBV19, the J call TRBJ2-6; unclear D gene. In germline, CDR1 is LNHDA, CDR2 SQIVND (reference sequence). The length of the CDR3 is 16 residues. Trimming shortened V by 5 bases and J by 10 bases, and 21 bases separated the two germline ends. Here the CDR3 reads CASSYQVAYTANVLTF. CDR3 nucleotide sequence: TGTGCCAGTAGTTATCAGGTGGCGTATACCGCTAACGTCCTGACTTTC.

This clonotype was detected a few times. The CDR3 region has the DNA TGCAGCGTTGAAGATGCCGAACGGTATGCGGATGGCTACACCTTC. Protein sequence: CSVEDAERYADGYTF. The rearrangement joins TRBV29-1 to TRBJ1-2; the D is unclear. CDR3 length: 15 amino acids. The germline V gene encodes CDR1 SQVTM and CDR2 ANQGSEA. Between the trimmed V and J ends, which lost 0 bases and 6 bases, there was a span of 17 bases.

This chain connects TRBV7-2 to TRBJ2-4; weak D call: TRBD2 (5 bases). The better agreement between TRBJ2-7 and the DNA end casts doubt on the J call. Germline values: CDR1 SGHTA, CDR2 FQGNSA. There are 15 residues in the CDR3. CDR3 coding DNA: TGTGCCAGCAGCTTAGGAACGGCGGGTGCCTACGAGCAGTACTTC. This gives the protein CASSLGTAGAYEQYF.

The chain joins TRBV12-3 or TRBV12-4 to TRBJ1-2; D is unclear. This CDR3 is built from 13 residues. Trimming cost V 6 bases and J 5 bases, with 13 bases left between them. The CDR3 coding sequence is TGTGCCAGCAGAGGAGGGTGGGGATATGGCTACACCTTC. Translated: CASRGGWGYGYTF.

This chain uses TRBV7-2 with TRBJ1-1, with unresolved D. Germline V gene sequence: CDR1 SGHTA, CDR2 FQGNSA. The CDR3 runs to 13 residues. Trimming removed 1 base at V and 10 bases at J, with 13 bases between. The CDR3 DNA is TGTGCCAGCAGCTTAGAAGGTATTTCTCGAGCTTTCTTT. Encoded protein: CASSLEGISRAFF.

The chain links TRBV3-1 to TRBJ2-1; D remains ambiguous. The CDR3 spans 15 residues. From germline, CDR1 is LGHDT and CDR2 YNNKEL (reference sequence). V was trimmed by 2 bases and J by 9 bases, leaving 17 bases between them. Written as DNA, the CDR3 is TGTGCCAGCAGCCAATCCCCTAGGGATTGGGGTGAGCAGTTCTTC. Its translation is CASSQSPRDWGEQFF.